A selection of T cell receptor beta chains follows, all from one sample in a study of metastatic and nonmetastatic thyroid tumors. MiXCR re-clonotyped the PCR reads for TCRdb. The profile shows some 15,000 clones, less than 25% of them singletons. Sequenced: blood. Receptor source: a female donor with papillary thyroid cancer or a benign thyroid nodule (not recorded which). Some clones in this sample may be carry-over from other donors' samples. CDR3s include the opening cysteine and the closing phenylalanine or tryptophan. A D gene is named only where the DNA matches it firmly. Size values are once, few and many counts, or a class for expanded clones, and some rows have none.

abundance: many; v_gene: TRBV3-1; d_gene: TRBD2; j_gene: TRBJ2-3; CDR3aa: CASSSLAASTDTQYF; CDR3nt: TGTGCCAGCAGCTCACTAGCGGCTAGCACAGATACGCAGTATTTT
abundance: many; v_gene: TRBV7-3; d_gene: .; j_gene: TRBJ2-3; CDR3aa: CASSRPGDTQYF; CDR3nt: TGTGCCAGCAGCCGGCCAGGAGATACGCAGTATTTT
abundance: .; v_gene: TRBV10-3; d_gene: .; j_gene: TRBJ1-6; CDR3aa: CAISDSQVGDSPLHF; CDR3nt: TGTGCCATCAGTGACTCCCAGGTTGGTGACTCACCCCTCCACTTT
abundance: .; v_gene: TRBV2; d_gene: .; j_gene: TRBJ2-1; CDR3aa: CASSGGRNNEQFF; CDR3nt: TGTGCCAGCTCTGGGGGGCGGAACAATGAGCAGTTCTTC
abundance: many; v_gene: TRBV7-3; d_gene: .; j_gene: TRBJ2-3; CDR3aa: CASSLTPSTDTQYF; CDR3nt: TGTGCCAGCAGCTTAACCCCTAGCACAGATACGCAGTATTTT
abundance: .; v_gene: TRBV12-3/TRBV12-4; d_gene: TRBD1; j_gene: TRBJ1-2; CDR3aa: CASSFHRGGYTF; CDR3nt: TGTGCCAGCAGTTTTCACAGGGGTGGCTACACCTTC
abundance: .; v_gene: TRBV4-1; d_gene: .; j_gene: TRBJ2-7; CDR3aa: CASSQSGRSTNEQYF; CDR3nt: TGCGCCAGCAGCCAATCGGGACGTTCGACAAACGAGCAGTACTTC
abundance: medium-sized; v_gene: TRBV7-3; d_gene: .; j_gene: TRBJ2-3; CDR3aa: CASSPAGDTQYF; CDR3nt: TGTGCCAGCAGCCCCGCGGGAGATACGCAGTATTTT
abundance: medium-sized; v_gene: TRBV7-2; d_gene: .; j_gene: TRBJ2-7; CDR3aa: CASSFQASNYEQYF; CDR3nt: TGTGCCAGCAGCTTCCAGGCTAGTAACTACGAGCAGTACTTC
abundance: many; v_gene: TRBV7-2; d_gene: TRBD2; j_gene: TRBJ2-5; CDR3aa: CASSLAGGRETQYF; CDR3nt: TGTGCCAGCAGCTTAGCGGGAGGGCGAGAGACCCAGTACTTC
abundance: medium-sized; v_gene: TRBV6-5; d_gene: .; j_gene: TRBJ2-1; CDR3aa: CASSYHDRGSYNEQFF; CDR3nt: TGTGCCAGCAGTTACCATGACAGAGGCTCCTACAATGAGCAGTTCTTC
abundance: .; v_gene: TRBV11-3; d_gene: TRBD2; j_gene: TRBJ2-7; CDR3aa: CASSQEGLAYEQYF; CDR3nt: TGTGCCAGCAGCCAAGAGGGACTAGCCTACGAGCAGTACTTC
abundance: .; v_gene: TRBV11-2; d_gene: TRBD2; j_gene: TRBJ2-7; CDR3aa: CASSLGLAGVYEQYF; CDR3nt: TGTGCCAGCAGCCTTGGACTAGCGGGAGTCTACGAGCAGTACTTC
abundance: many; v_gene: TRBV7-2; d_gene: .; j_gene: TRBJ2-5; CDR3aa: CASSRGDPPGQETQYF; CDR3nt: TGTGCCAGCAGCCGCGGGGACCCTCCCGGGCAAGAGACCCAGTACTTC
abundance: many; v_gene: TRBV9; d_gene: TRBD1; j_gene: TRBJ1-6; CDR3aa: CASSVTPAGGSPLHF; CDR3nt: TGTGCCAGCAGCGTGACCCCCGCAGGGGGTTCACCCCTCCACTTT
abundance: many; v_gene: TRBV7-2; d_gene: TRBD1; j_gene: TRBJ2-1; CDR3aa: CASSTRGPTGSDNEQFF; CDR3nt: TGTGCCAGCAGCACCCGAGGCCCGACAGGGTCGGACAATGAGCAGTTCTTC
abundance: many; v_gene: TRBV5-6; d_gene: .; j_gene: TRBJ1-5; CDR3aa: CASSYRGGGNQPQHF; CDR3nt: TGTGCCAGCAGCTACAGAGGGGGGGGCAATCAGCCCCAGCATTTT
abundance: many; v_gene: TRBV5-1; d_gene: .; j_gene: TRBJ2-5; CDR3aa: CASSLVGRGFQETQYF; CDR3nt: TGCGCCAGCAGCTTAGTTGGGCGAGGATTCCAAGAGACCCAGTACTTC
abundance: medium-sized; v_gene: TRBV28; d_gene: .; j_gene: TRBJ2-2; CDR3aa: CASSLWGENTGELFF; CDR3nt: TGTGCCAGCAGTTTATGGGGGGAGAACACCGGGGAGCTGTTTTTT
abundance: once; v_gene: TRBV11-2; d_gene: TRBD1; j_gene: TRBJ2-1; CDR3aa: CASSLEGQGDNDQFF; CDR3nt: TGTGCCAGCAGCTTAGAGGGGCAGGGGGACAATGATCAGTTCTTC
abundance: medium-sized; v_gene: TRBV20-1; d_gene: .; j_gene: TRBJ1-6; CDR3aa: CSARENRYNSPLHF; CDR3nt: TGCAGTGCTAGAGAAAACAGATATAATTCACCCCTCCACTTT
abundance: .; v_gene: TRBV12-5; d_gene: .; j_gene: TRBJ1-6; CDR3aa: CASGFLAGSPLHF; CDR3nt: TGTGCTAGTGGTTTTCTTGCGGGTTCACCCCTCCACTTT
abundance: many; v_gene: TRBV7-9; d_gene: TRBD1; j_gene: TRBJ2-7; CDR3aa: CASSKGQGYDEQYF; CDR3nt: TGTGCCAGCAGTAAGGGACAGGGGTATGACGAGCAGTACTTC
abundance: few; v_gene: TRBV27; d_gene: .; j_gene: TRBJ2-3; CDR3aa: CASSFTGFTDTQYF; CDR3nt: TGTGCCAGCAGCTTTACAGGTTTCACAGATACGCAGTATTTT
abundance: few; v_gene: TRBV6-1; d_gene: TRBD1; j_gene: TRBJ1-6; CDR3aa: CASSQGTDNSPLHF; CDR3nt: TGTGCCAGCAGCCAAGGGACAGACAATTCACCCCTCCACTTT
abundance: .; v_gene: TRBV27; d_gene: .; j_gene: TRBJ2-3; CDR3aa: CASSSRWSGGSTDTQYF; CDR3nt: TGTGCCAGCAGTTCCCGATGGAGCGGTGGGAGCACAGATACGCAGTATTTT
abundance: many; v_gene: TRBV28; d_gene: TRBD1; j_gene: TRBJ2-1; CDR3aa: CASTRTGLKNEQFF; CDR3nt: TGTGCCAGCACAAGGACAGGATTAAAGAATGAGCAGTTCTTC
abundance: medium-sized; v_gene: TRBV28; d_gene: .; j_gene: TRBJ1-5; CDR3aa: CASSFFDGGNQPQHF; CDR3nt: TGTGCCAGCAGTTTCTTTGATGGGGGCAATCAGCCCCAGCATTTT
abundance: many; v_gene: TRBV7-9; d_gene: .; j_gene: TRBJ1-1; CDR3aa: CASSLGGYNTEAFF; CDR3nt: TGTGCCAGCAGCTTAGGCGGGTATAACACTGAAGCTTTCTTT
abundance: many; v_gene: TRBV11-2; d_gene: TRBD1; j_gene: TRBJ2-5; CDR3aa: CASSSWGQGEQETQYF; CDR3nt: TGTGCCAGCAGCTCTTGGGGACAGGGGGAGCAAGAGACCCAGTACTTC
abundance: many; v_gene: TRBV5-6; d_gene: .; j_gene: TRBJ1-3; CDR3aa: CASSLKGGAGNTIYF; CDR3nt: TGTGCCAGCAGCTTGAAAGGAGGAGCTGGAAACACCATATATTTT
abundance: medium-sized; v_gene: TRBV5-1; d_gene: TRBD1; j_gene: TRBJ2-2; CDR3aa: CASRVEPGQGGELFF; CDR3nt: TGCGCCAGCAGGGTTGAACCGGGACAGGGCGGGGAGCTGTTTTTT
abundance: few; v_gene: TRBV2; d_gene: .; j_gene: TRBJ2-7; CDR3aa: CASVPHREQYF; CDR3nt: TGTGCCTCTGTACCACACCGCGAGCAGTACTTC
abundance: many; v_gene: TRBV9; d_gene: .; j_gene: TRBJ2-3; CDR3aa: CASSETGLTDTQYF; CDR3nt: TGTGCCAGCAGCGAGACGGGGCTCACAGATACGCAGTATTTT
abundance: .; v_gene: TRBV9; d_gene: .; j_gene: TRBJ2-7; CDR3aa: CASSVTQRVPGEQYF; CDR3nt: TGTGCCAGCAGCGTCACACAGCGGGTCCCGGGGGAGCAGTACTTC
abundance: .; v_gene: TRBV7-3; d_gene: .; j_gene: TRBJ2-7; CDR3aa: CASSLKGMDEQYF; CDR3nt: TGTGCCAGCAGCCTAAAGGGGATGGACGAGCAGTACTTC
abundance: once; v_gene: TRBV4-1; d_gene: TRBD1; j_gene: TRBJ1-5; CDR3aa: CASSQGRQGAVNQPQHF; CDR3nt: TGCGCCAGCAGCCAAGGCCGACAGGGGGCTGTGAATCAGCCCCAGCATTTT